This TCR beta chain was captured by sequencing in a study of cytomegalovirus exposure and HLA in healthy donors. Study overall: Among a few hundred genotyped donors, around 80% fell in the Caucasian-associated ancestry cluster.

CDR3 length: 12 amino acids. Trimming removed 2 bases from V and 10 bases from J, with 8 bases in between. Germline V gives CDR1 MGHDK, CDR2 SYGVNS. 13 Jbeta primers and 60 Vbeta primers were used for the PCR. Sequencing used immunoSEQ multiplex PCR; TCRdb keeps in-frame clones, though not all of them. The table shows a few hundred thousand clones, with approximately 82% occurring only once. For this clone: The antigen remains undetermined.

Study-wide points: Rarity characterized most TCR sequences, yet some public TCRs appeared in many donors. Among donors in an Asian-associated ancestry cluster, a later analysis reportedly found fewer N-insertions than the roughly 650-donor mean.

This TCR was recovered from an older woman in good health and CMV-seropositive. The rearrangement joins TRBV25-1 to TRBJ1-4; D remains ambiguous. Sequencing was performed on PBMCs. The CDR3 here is CASSEPGGKLFF. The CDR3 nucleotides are TGTGCCAGCAGTGAACCAGGTGGAAAACTGTTTTTT.